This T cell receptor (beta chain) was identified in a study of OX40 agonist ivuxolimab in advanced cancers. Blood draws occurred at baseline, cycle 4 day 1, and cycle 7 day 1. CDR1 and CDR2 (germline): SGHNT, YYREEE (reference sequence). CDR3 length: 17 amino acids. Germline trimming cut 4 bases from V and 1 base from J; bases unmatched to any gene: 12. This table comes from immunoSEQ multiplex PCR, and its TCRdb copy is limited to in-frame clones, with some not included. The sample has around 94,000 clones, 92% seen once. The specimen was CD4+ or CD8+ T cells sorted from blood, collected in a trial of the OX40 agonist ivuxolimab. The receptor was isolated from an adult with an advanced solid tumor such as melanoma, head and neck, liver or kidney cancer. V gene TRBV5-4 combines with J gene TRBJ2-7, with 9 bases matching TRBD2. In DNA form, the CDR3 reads TGTGCCAGCAGCCTGGGACTAGCTGAGAAACCTTCCTACGAGCAGTACTTC. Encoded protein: CASSLGLAEKPSYEQYF. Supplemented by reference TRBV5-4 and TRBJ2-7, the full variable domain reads ETGVTQSPTHLIKTRGQQVTLRCSSQSGHNTVSWYQQALGQGPQFIFQYYREEENGRGNFPPRFSGLQFPNYSSELNVNALELDDSALYLCASSLGLAEKPSYEQYFGPGTRLTVT.